This T cell receptor (beta chain) was documented in a study of siplizumab effects on memory and regulatory T cells. Study-level findings and limits: The diversity of naive T cells seemed greater than that of memory cells, and their alloresponse contribution seemed major.

Concerning this clone itself: The antigen is unknown.

Each sample contributed around 10^5 TCR templates to the assay. Produced via immunoSEQ multiplex PCR; TCRdb's table is partial and in-frame only. The table lists 100,000 or so clones, just over 90% of them singletons. The germline V and J ends were trimmed by 0 bases and 7 bases, with 10 bases remaining between them. The CDR3 length is 15 residues. CDR1 MGHRA and CDR2 YSYEKL come from the germline V gene. The rearrangement links TRBV4-1 to TRBJ1-6; D is unclear. Source material: CD4+ T cells sorted from blood. The TCR was taken from a human donor in good health. The CDR3 nucleotides read TGCGCCAGCAGCCAAGAACGGCTTTCCAATTCACCCCTCCACTTT. Protein sequence: CASSQERLSNSPLHF.